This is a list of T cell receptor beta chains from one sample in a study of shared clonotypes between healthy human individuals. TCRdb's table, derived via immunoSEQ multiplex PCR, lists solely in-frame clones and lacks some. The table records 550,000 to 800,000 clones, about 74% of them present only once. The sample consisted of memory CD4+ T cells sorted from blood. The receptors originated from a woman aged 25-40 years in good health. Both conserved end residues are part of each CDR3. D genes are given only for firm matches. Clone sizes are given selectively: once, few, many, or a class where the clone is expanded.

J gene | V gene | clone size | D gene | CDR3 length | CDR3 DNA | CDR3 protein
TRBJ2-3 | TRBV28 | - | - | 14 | TGTGCCAGCAGTGGTGACAGGTTCACAGATACGCAGTATTTT | CASSGDRFTDTQYF
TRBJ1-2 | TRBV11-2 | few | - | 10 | TGTGCCAGCACAGGGGATGGCTACACCTTC | CASTGDGYTF
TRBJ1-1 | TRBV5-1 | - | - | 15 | TGCGCCAGCAGCTTCCTTTCGGGGGGGAACACTGAAGCTTTCTTT | CASSFLSGGNTEAFF
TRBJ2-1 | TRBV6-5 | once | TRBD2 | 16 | TGTGCCAGCAGTTCTCATAGCGGGAGGGTTCGAAATGAGCAGTTCTTC | CASSSHSGRVRNEQFF
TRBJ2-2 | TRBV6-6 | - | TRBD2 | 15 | TGTGCCAGCAGGGGTAGCGGGAGAAACACCGGGGAGCTGTTTTTT | CASRGSGRNTGELFF
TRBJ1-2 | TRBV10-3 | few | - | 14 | TGTGCCATCAGTGACCCGGGGGGGAACTATGGCTACACCTTC | CAISDPGGNYGYTF
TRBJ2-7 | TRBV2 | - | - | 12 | TGTGCCGCAGGGACATTTTCCTACGAGCAGTACTTC | CAAGTFSYEQYF
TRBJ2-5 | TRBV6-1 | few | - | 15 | TGTGCCAGCAGTAATTTCTGGGGCGTACAGGAGACCCAGTACTTC | CASSNFWGVQETQYF
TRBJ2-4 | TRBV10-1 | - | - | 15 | TGCGCCAGCAGTGATGGCAGGGAGGGGGAAAACATTCAGTACTTC | CASSDGREGENIQYF
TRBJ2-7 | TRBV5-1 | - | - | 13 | TGCGCCAGCAGCCCGGGATCCTCGGGGGAGCAGTACTTC | CASSPGSSGEQYF
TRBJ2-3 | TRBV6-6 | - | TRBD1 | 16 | TGTGCCAGCAGTGGAACCGGGACAGGGAGTAGAGATACGCAGTATTTT | CASSGTGTGSRDTQYF
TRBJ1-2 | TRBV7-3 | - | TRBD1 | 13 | TGTGCCAGCAGCTTATCTGACAGGGTTGGCTACACCTTC | CASSLSDRVGYTF
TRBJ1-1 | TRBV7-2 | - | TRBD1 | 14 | TGTGCCAGCAGCTTAGTCTGGGACAGCTTTGAAGCTTTCTTT | CASSLVWDSFEAFF
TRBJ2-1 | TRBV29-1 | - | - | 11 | TGCAGCGCCACCGAAAACAATGAGCAGTTCTTC | CSATENNEQFF
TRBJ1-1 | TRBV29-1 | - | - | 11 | TGCAGCGTTGATGGGGGGTTGAAGGCTTTCTTT | CSVDGGLKAFF
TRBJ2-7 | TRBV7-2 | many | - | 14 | TGTGCCAGCAGCTACTACAGGAATGAGGGCGAGCAGTACTTC | CASSYYRNEGEQYF